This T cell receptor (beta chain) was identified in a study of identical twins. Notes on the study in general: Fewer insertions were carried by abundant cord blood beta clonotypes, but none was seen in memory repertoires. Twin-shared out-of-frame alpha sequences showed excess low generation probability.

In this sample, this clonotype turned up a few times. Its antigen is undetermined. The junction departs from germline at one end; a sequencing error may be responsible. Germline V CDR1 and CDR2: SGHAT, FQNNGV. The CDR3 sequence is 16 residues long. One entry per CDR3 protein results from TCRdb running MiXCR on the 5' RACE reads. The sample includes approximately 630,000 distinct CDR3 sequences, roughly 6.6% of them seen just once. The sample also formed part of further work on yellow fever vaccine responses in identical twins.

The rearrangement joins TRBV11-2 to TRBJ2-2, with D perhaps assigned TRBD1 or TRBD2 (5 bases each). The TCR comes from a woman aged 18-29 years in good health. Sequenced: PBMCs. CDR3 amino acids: CASSSPRGSITRELFF. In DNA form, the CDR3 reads TGTGCCAGCAGCTCCCCCCGGGGCTCGATCACCAGGGAGCTGTTTTTT.